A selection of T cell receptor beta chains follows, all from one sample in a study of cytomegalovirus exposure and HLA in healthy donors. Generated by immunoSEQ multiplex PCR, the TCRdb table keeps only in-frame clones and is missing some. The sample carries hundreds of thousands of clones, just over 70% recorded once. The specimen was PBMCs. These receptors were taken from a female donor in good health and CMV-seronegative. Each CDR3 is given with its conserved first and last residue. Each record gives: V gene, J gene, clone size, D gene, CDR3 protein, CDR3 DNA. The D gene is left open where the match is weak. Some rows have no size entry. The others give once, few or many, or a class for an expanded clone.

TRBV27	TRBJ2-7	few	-	CASRMAGPNGNEQYF	TGTGCCAGCCGGATGGCGGGACCCAACGGGAACGAGCAGTACTTC
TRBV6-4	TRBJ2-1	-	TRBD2	CASSDRAGEHNEQFF	TGTGCCAGCAGTGACAGAGCGGGAGAACACAATGAGCAGTTCTTC
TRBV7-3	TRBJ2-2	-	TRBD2	CASSFPPGLAGARGGELFF	TGTGCCAGCAGCTTTCCCCCCGGACTAGCGGGAGCTCGTGGCGGGGAGCTGTTTTTT
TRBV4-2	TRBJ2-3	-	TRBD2	CASSHQLAGGTDTQYF	TGTGCCAGCAGCCATCAACTAGCGGGGGGCACAGATACGCAGTATTTT
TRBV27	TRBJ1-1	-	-	CASTPGTTGNTEAFF	TGTGCCAGCACCCCCGGTACGACAGGGAACACTGAAGCTTTCTTT
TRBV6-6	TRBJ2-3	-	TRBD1	CASSLDRGTDTQYF	TGTGCCAGCAGTTTGGACAGGGGCACAGATACGCAGTATTTT
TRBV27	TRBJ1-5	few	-	CASSKGNQPQHF	TGTGCCAGCAGTAAGGGGAATCAGCCCCAGCATTTT
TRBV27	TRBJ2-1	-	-	CASSLLAGSATEQFF	TGTGCCAGCAGTTTATTGGCGGGGTCGGCAACCGAGCAGTTCTTC
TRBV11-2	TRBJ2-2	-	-	CASSRVRPGTGELFF	TGTGCCAGCAGCCGCGTTAGGCCGGGCACCGGGGAGCTGTTTTTT
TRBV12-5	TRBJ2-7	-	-	CASGSSGSYEQYF	TGTGCTAGTGGTTCCAGCGGCTCCTACGAGCAGTACTTC
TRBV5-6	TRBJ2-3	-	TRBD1	CASSLYWTGGPDTQYF	TGTGCCAGCAGCCTATATTGGACAGGGGGTCCGGATACGCAGTATTTT
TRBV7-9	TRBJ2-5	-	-	CASSFADGETQYF	TGTGCCAGCAGCTTCGCTGACGGGGAGACCCAGTACTTC
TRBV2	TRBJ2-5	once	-	CASVDGGHQETQYF	TGTGCCAGCGTGGACGGGGGGCACCAAGAGACCCAGTACTTC
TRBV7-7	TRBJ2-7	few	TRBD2	CASSSMLAGASYEQYF	TGTGCCAGCAGCTCCATGCTAGCGGGAGCCTCCTACGAGCAGTACTTC
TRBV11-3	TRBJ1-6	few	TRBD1	CASSPGQGANSPLHF	TGTGCCAGCAGCCCCGGACAGGGGGCAAATTCACCCCTCCACTTT
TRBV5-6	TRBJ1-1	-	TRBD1	CASSGPGGTVPEAFF	TGTGCCAGCAGCGGTCCAGGGGGCACGGTCCCTGAAGCTTTCTTT
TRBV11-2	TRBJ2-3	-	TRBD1	CASSKVGTGSTQYF	TGTGCCAGCAGTAAAGTTGGGACAGGGAGTACGCAGTATTTT
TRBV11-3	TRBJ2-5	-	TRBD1	CATRDRGQETQYF	TGTGCCACCCGAGACAGGGGGCAAGAGACCCAGTACTTC
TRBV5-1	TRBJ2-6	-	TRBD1	CASSYGQGERLSGANVLTF	TGCGCCAGCAGCTACGGACAGGGGGAACGACTCTCTGGGGCCAACGTCCTGACTTTC
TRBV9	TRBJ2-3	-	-	CASSALGQAGDTQYF	TGTGCCAGCAGCGCCCTAGGACAGGCGGGGGATACGCAGTATTTT
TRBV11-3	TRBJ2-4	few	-	CASSLGSGRNILAKNIQYF	TGTGCCAGCAGCTTAGGAAGCGGCCGGAATATCCTAGCCAAAAACATTCAGTACTTC
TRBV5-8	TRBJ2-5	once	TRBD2	CASTAWFLAGGPYQETQYF	TGTGCCAGCACAGCTTGGTTCCTAGCGGGAGGGCCGTACCAAGAGACCCAGTACTTC
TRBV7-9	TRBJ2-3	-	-	CASSLSALVSTDTQYF	TGTGCCAGCAGCTTGAGCGCGCTCGTCAGCACAGATACGCAGTATTTT
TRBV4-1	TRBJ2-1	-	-	CASSQDWVAAHNEQFF	TGCGCCAGCAGCCAAGATTGGGTAGCGGCCCACAATGAGCAGTTCTTC
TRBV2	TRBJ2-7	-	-	CASTAEPYEQYF	TGTGCCAGCACGGCGGAGCCCTACGAGCAGTACTTC
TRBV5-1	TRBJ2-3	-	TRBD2	CASSLGGSGVSPDTQYF	TGCGCCAGCAGCTTGGGTGGTAGCGGGGTATCACCAGATACGCAGTATTTT
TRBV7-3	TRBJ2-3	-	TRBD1	CASSLIATGGSVDTQYF	TGTGCCAGCAGCTTAATCGCAACAGGGGGCTCGGTAGATACGCAGTATTTT
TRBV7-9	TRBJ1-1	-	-	CASSLGLLNTEAFF	TGTGCCAGCAGCTTGGGACTACTGAACACTGAAGCTTTCTTT
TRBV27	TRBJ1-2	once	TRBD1	CASSTDRGGYGYTF	TGTGCCAGCAGTACCGACAGGGGAGGCTATGGCTACACCTTC
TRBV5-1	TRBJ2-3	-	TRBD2	CASSTALAGPTDTQYF	TGCGCCAGCAGCACCGCATTAGCGGGTCCCACAGATACGCAGTATTTT
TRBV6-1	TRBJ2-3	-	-	CASTGGMTDTQYF	TGTGCCAGCACAGGCGGGATGACAGATACGCAGTATTTT
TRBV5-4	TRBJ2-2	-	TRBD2	CASSTGTSGITGELFF	TGTGCCAGCAGCACCGGGACTAGCGGGATCACCGGGGAGCTGTTTTTT
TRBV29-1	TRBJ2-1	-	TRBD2	CSVVVRGLAGKAQGSEQFF	TGCAGCGTTGTGGTCCGGGGACTAGCGGGAAAGGCACAAGGCAGTGAGCAGTTCTTC
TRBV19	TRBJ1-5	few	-	CASSMGAGDQPQHF	TGTGCCAGTAGTATGGGAGCGGGAGATCAGCCCCAGCATTTT
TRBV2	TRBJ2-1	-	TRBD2	CASSSIVGAMLAGGANEQFF	TGTGCCAGCAGTAGCATCGTAGGGGCGATGCTAGCGGGAGGGGCAAATGAGCAGTTCTTC
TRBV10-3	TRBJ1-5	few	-	CAISDRQVGNQPQHF	TGTGCCATCAGTGATAGACAGGTGGGCAATCAGCCCCAGCATTTT
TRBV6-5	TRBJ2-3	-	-	CASSRTGSSTDTQYF	TGTGCCAGCAGTCGTACAGGGTCTAGCACAGATACGCAGTATTTT
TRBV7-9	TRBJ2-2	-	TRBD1	CASSLGTGTTGELFF	TGTGCCAGCAGCTTAGGGACAGGGACCACCGGGGAGCTGTTTTTT
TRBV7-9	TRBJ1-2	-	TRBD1	CASSRTGNYGYTF	TGTGCCAGCAGCCGGACAGGGAACTATGGCTACACCTTC
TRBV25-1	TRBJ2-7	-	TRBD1	CASSDRTGTYEQYF	TGTGCCAGCAGTGACAGGACAGGAACCTACGAGCAGTACTTC
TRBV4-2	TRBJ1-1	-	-	CASSQEVGGTEAFF	TGTGCCAGCAGCCAAGAGGTGGGGGGGACTGAAGCTTTCTTT
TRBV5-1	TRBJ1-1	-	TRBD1	CASKKGANTEAFF	TGCGCCAGCAAGAAGGGGGCGAACACTGAAGCTTTCTTT